Described below is a single T cell receptor (beta chain) sequence and its context. The sample originates from a study of blood T cell repertoires in COVID-19. On the study more broadly: T cells, B-cell-depleted T cells, or PBMCs supplied cDNA or gDNA.

Individuals aged roughly 18 to 95 years were recruited from roughly 23 US areas. Cohorts were determined from participant-reported clinical history. Assay used: immunoSEQ multiplex PCR; TCRdb lists only in-frame clones, some missing. This table holds 140,000 to 150,000 clones, around 87% found once. The germline CDR1 and CDR2 sequences are SGHTA and FQGNSA. Trimming took 3 bases from V and 8 from J, leaving 8 bases between them. The CDR3 contains 12 residues. The chain combines TRBV7-2 with TRBJ2-1; TRBD2 is a possible D gene (5 bases). The receptor's source is a man between 60 and 75 years old who had recovered from COVID-19. The sequenced sample was PBMCs or T cells enriched from blood (not recorded which). The CDR3, as DNA: TGTGCCAGCAGCTTGGTGAGGGATGAGCAGTTCTTC. This sequence encodes CASSLVRDEQFF.